These T cell receptor beta chains were read from a single sample in a study of blood T cell repertoires in COVID-19. This table comes from immunoSEQ multiplex PCR, and its TCRdb copy is limited to in-frame clones, with some not included. There are roughly 200,000 clones in the sample; approximately 86% occur only once, and roughly 4.5% lies in the top ten. The source material was PBMCs or T cells enriched from blood (not recorded which). The receptors come from a woman aged 30 to 39 who had been exposed to COVID-19. Both conserved end residues are part of each CDR3. D genes are given only for firm matches. Size tells how often a clone was seen (once, few, many) or the class of an expanded clone, and some rows leave it out.

abundance	j_gene	v_gene	d_gene	CDR3nt	CDR3aa
NA	TRBJ1-3	TRBV15	NA	TGTGCCACCAGCAGAACAGCCTCTGGAAACACCATATATTTT	CATSRTASGNTIYF
NA	TRBJ1-1	TRBV3-1/TRBV3-2	TRBD1	TGTGCCAGCAGCCAATGGTGGGGACAGCAGAACACTGAAGCTTTCTTT	CASSQWWGQQNTEAFF
NA	TRBJ1-1	TRBV6-5	TRBD1	TGTGCCAGCAGGCCGACAGGGGTAGGGACTGAAGCTTTCTTT	CASRPTGVGTEAFF
NA	TRBJ1-2	TRBV18	NA	TGTGCCAGCTCACCGGTGGGGCCTACTCCTAACTATGGCTACACCTTC	CASSPVGPTPNYGYTF
NA	TRBJ1-5	TRBV7-6	NA	TGTGCCAGCAGCCTAGACAGCACGCATCAGCCCCAGCATTTT	CASSLDSTHQPQHF
NA	TRBJ1-4	TRBV10-3	NA	TGTGCCATCAGTGCAAAGGGGTCAACTAATGAAAAACTGTTTTTT	CAISAKGSTNEKLFF
NA	TRBJ1-1	TRBV27	TRBD1	TGTGCCAGCAGTTCTTCCTTCTGGACAGGGGGCATCGGCACTGAAGCTTTCTTT	CASSSSFWTGGIGTEAFF
NA	TRBJ1-2	TRBV27	TRBD1	TGTGCCAGCAGTAGACAGGGGGGTATGGTCTATGGCTACACCTTC	CASSRQGGMVYGYTF
NA	TRBJ2-1	TRBV19	TRBD2	TGTGCCAGTAAGGAAGGATCGGGACTAGTTTATGAGCAGTTCTTC	CASKEGSGLVYEQFF
NA	TRBJ2-7	TRBV6-5	TRBD2	TGTGCCAGCAGTTACTCGCGCGGGGGGGGCTACGAGCAGTACTTC	CASSYSRGGGYEQYF
NA	TRBJ1-6	TRBV21-1	NA	TGTGCCAGCAGCTCCCGCCGGGACACCTCGTCGAGCTCCTATAATTCACCCCTCCACTTT	CASSSRRDTSSSSYNSPLHF
NA	TRBJ2-7	TRBV4-1	TRBD2	TGCGCCAGCAGCCAAGATTCACTGACTAGCGGGGGGGCCCTTCGGGAGGAGCAGTACTTC	CASSQDSLTSGGALREEQYF
NA	TRBJ1-2	TRBV27	TRBD1	TGTGCCAGCAGTTTACGGGAGGGGGCGTCACGGAGGTCTAACTATGGCTACACCTTC	CASSLREGASRRSNYGYTF
few	TRBJ1-4	TRBV11-2	NA	TGTGCCAGCAGCTTAGCCGGGATCGAAAAACTGTTTTTT	CASSLAGIEKLFF
NA	TRBJ2-3	TRBV4-2	TRBD1	TGTGCCAGCAGCCAAGGGGTTGGGACAGGGATCGATACGCAGTATTTT	CASSQGVGTGIDTQYF
NA	TRBJ2-1	TRBV2	TRBD2	TGTGCCAGTACTAGCGCGGTATACAATGAGCAGTTCTTC	CASTSAVYNEQFF
NA	TRBJ2-7	TRBV7-9	NA	TGTGCCAGCAGCTCCCCCCAGGGGTCCTACGAGCAGTACTTC	CASSSPQGSYEQYF
once	TRBJ2-7	TRBV30	TRBD1	TGTGCCTGGATGAAATGGGGACAGGTCTACGAGCAGTACTTC	CAWMKWGQVYEQYF
NA	TRBJ1-2	TRBV10-2	TRBD1	TGCGCCAGCAGTGAGTCGGGGACAGATAACTATGGCTACACCTTC	CASSESGTDNYGYTF
NA	TRBJ1-1	TRBV5-5	NA	TGTGCCAGCAGCTTGGGCGTGAACACTGAAGCTTTCTTT	CASSLGVNTEAFF
NA	TRBJ2-3	TRBV24-1	TRBD1	TGTGCCACCAGTGGGGACAGGGGGCAAAGCACAGATACGCAGTATTTT	CATSGDRGQSTDTQYF
NA	TRBJ1-5	TRBV15	TRBD1	TGTGCCACCAGCACTTGGACAGGGCCGGGGCAGCCCCAGCATTTT	CATSTWTGPGQPQHF
once	TRBJ2-7	TRBV7-9	TRBD1	TGTGCCAGCAGCCCCCGGGACAGGGGTGAGCAGTACTTC	CASSPRDRGEQYF
few	TRBJ2-2	TRBV29-1	NA	TGCAGCGTTGTAGGCGGGGCAACGAACACCGGGGAGCTGTTTTTT	CSVVGGATNTGELFF
once	TRBJ2-7	TRBV30	NA	TGTGCCTGGAGCCGGGACACAGGCTACGAGCAGTACTTC	CAWSRDTGYEQYF
few	TRBJ2-1	TRBV18	TRBD1	TGTGCCAGCTCACCACTTGGACAGGGGGCGCAGTTCTTC	CASSPLGQGAQFF
few	TRBJ1-5	TRBV6-5	NA	TGTGCCAGCAGTTACCCGTTCCAGGGGAGCAATCAGCCCCAGCATTTT	CASSYPFQGSNQPQHF
once	TRBJ2-7	TRBV3-1/TRBV3-2	NA	TGTGCCAGCAGCCAAGTGGGGGGGCGCGTCTCCTACGAGCAGTACTTC	CASSQVGGRVSYEQYF
NA	TRBJ2-7	TRBV5-5	NA	TGTGCCAGCAGCTTGGTTATAGGGGGTGCCGAGCAGTACTTC	CASSLVIGGAEQYF
NA	TRBJ1-4	TRBV4-2	NA	TGTGCCAGCAGCCAAGATCTCCCCTTGACTAATGAAAAACTGTTTTTT	CASSQDLPLTNEKLFF
NA	TRBJ2-3	TRBV2	TRBD2	TGTGCCAGCAGTGAAGCGGCTAGCGGGGGGGCAGATACGCAGTATTTT	CASSEAASGGADTQYF
few	TRBJ1-6	TRBV5-1	NA	TGCGCCAGCAGCTTGGACGGGACACAATCACCCCTCCACTTT	CASSLDGTQSPLHF
NA	TRBJ2-1	TRBV23-1	NA	TGCGCCAGCAGTCAATCGACAGATTTTGGGTCCAATGAGCAGTTCTTC	CASSQSTDFGSNEQFF
NA	TRBJ1-3	TRBV21-1	NA	TGTGCCAGCAGCAAAGTAGGGGACTCGGGTGGAAACACCATATATTTT	CASSKVGDSGGNTIYF
NA	TRBJ1-2	TRBV3-1/TRBV3-2	NA	TGTGCCAGCAGCCAAGGGAGGGTTTTGGACTATGGCTACACCTTC	CASSQGRVLDYGYTF
NA	TRBJ1-1	TRBV7-9	NA	TGTGCCAGCAGCTTAGTTGGCCTGGAGGACACTGAAGCTTTCTTT	CASSLVGLEDTEAFF
NA	TRBJ1-2	TRBV29-1	NA	TGCAGCGTTGGTGGCAGTCGAGGCTACACCTTC	CSVGGSRGYTF
once	TRBJ2-7	TRBV5-1	TRBD1	TGCGCCAGCAGCATGGGACAGGGGGTCCACGAGCAGTACTTC	CASSMGQGVHEQYF
NA	TRBJ1-4	TRBV7-8	NA	TGTGCCAGCAGCTTTACAGGGACTAATGAAAAACTGTTTTTT	CASSFTGTNEKLFF
NA	TRBJ2-3	TRBV29-1	NA	TGCAGCGTTGAAGCGGTGACTAGCACAGATACGCAGTATTTT	CSVEAVTSTDTQYF
NA	TRBJ1-5	TRBV6-4	TRBD1	TGTGCCAGCAGTGAATGGACAGGGAGTCAGCCCCAGCATTTT	CASSEWTGSQPQHF
NA	TRBJ1-6	TRBV19	NA	TGTGCCAGTCAGTCCCTGACTTTTCGGAATTCACCCCTCCACTTT	CASQSLTFRNSPLHF
once	TRBJ2-3	TRBV11-3	TRBD1	TGTGCCAGCAGCCAGGGGAAGGGGGCCGGCACAGATACGCAGTATTTT	CASSQGKGAGTDTQYF
NA	TRBJ1-2	TRBV18	NA	TGTGCCAGCTCACCATATGGACAGAACTATGGCTACACCTTC	CASSPYGQNYGYTF
NA	TRBJ2-2	TRBV7-9	NA	TGTGCCAGCAGCTCCAGATACACCGGGGAGCTGTTTTTT	CASSSRYTGELFF
once	TRBJ1-6	TRBV9	NA	TGTGCCAGCAGCGTAGATGGCAGGCCCCCGAATTCACCCCTCCACTTT	CASSVDGRPPNSPLHF